These 8 T cell receptor beta chains originate from one sample sequenced in a study of shared clonotypes between healthy human individuals. Sequencing used immunoSEQ multiplex PCR; TCRdb keeps in-frame clones, though not all of them. The sample lists tens of thousands of clones, roughly three fifths occurring once. The sample consisted of memory CD8+ T cells sorted from blood. As to subset: CD45RO+ cells pooled with CCR7-negative TemRA cells. These TCRs come from a man under 40 in good health.

The CDR3 nucleotides are TGTGCCAGCAGCCAAGATATGTTTGCAGAGACCCAGTACTTC. Amino acids: CASSQDMFAETQYF. The V and J genes are TRBV14 and TRBJ2-5; D gene ambiguous. The germline V gene encodes CDR1 SGHDN and CDR2 FVKESK. V was trimmed by 0 bases and J by 4 bases, leaving 9 bases between them. The CDR3 has 14 residues.

The count of this clone is one. The J gene is TRBJ2-7, the V gene TRBV5-5, with D possibly matching TRBD2 (5 bases). Germline CDR1 reads SGHKS; CDR2 reads YYEKEE (reference sequence). V lost 4 bases and J lost 2, with 13 bases in between. The CDR3 has 14 residues. Here the CDR3 reads CASSDSLTTYEQYF. The CDR3 nucleotides are TGTGCCAGCAGCGATTCTCTGACTACCTACGAGCAGTACTTC.

This rearrangement joins TRBV30 to TRBJ2-3; no firm D call. The CDR3 covers 14 residues. V lost 1 base and J 2 bases, leaving 10 bases between the germline ends. The germline V gene has CDR1 GTSNPN and CDR2 SVGIG (reference sequence). The CDR3, as DNA: TGTGCCTGGAGTGAACTTGGGCTCACAGATACGCAGTATTTT. This gives the protein CAWSELGLTDTQYF.

The chain employs TRBV10-1 and TRBJ2-1; weak D call: TRBD2 (5 bases). Trimming took off 8 bases at V and 0 bases at J, with 11 bases between the two ends. Germline V gene data show CDR1 as WNHNN and CDR2 as SYGVQD (reference sequence). The CDR3 totals 14 residues. The CDR3 DNA follows: TGCGCCAGCGGTCAGAGCGGCTCCTACAATGAGCAGTTCTTC. Translating it yields CASGQSGSYNEQFF.

This clone came up once. The chain uses TRBV7-2 and TRBJ2-1; D is possibly TRBD1 (7 bases). The germline gives CDR1 SGHTA, CDR2 FQGNSA. The CDR3 totals 17 residues. The V end was cut by 5 bases, the J end by 7 bases, with 24 bases between. The CDR3 is CASSPGGLLAGKNEQFF. The CDR3 region has the DNA TGTGCCAGCAGCCCAGGGGGTCTACTAGCAGGAAAGAATGAGCAGTTCTTC.

The chain joins TRBV4-3 to TRBJ2-1; D uncertain. This CDR3 comprises 15 residues. Germline V gene lookup returns CDR1 LGHNA and CDR2 YSLEER. V was clipped by 0 bases and J by 4 bases, with 10 bases between them. CDR3 coding DNA: TGCGCCAGCAGCCAAGACCCCTCGCGATACAATGAGCAGTTCTTC. It is translated as CASSQDPSRYNEQFF.

This clone was counted only a few times. The chain couples TRBV28 to TRBJ2-7; unclear D gene. With 7 bases removed from V and 1 base from J, the gap between germline ends came to 8 bases. The germline gives CDR1 MDHEN, CDR2 SYDVKM. The CDR3 is 12 amino acids. The CDR3 nucleotides read TGTGCCAGCACTTCCGGGTCCTACGAGCAGTACTTC. Protein sequence: CASTSGSYEQYF.

This clone has just one count. The chain links TRBV7-8 to TRBJ2-1, with 9 bases matching TRBD2. This CDR3 contains 17 residues. Germline CDR1 reads SGHVS; CDR2 reads FQNEAQ. V lost 0 bases, J lost 0 bases, and 3 bases stayed unmatched. The CDR3 nucleotides read TGTGCCAGCAGCTTAGCTGGGACTAGCAACTCCTACAATGAGCAGTTCTTC. It translates to CASSLAGTSNSYNEQFF. The whole variable domain, filled in from reference TRBV7-8 and TRBJ2-1, reads GAGVSQSPRYKVAKRGQDVALRCDPISGHVSLFWYQQALGQGPEFLTYFQNEAQLDKSGLPSDRFFAERPEGSVSTLKIQRTQQEDSAVYLCASSLAGTSNSYNEQFFGPGTRLTVL.